The clone carrying this T cell receptor (beta chain) was observed a few times. The antigen is unknown. Germline CDR1 reads SQVTM; CDR2 reads ANQGSEA. This CDR3 comprises 11 residues. Trimming took 7 bases from V and 9 from J, leaving 13 bases between them. The data were obtained in a study of CD8 T cells in ankylosing spondylitis. Findings and caveats of the study: Within peripheral blood, clones linked to disease were CD8+ and relatively rare.

Construction of TCR beta libraries was performed using quantitative 5'-RACE with molecular barcodes. TCRdb re-analysed the 5' RACE reads in MiXCR, keeping a single row per CDR3 protein. This table has 150,000 to 200,000 distinct CDR3 sequences, around a sixth appearing once. Specimen: blood, either unsorted or a sorted T cell fraction (not recorded which). The rearrangement links TRBV29-1 to TRBJ2-1; the D gene is possibly TRBD2 (6 bases). This receptor was identified in a male donor between 10 and 30 years old with ankylosing spondylitis or in good health (not recorded which). This chain's CDR3 is CSGGFGGEQFF. For the CDR3, the DNA is TGCAGCGGCGGGTTCGGGGGTGAGCAGTTCTTC.